Each of the 16 T cell receptor beta chains below was sequenced from the same sample in a study of beta chain features in type 1 diabetes. The entirety of the isolated RNA underwent reverse transcription, so expressed TCRB transcripts were sequenced. Clones were sequenced by immunoSEQ multiplex PCR, and TCRdb holds only the in-frame ones, with some missing. The table lists some 500,000 clones, around 10% of them singletons. The sequenced sample was naive CD4+ T cells from blood. The source is a woman between 18 and 29 years old in good health.

This clone occurred a few times. CDR3 residues: CASSPLAGGGETQYF. The DNA for the CDR3 is TGTGCCAGCAGTCCATTAGCGGGAGGCGGAGAGACCCAGTACTTC. The chain joins TRBV6-5 to TRBJ2-5; 10 nucleotides align to TRBD2. V shed 5 bases, J shed 4 bases, and the junction held 7 bases outside the gene matches. The CDR3 length is 15 residues. Germline V gene data show CDR1 as MNHEY and CDR2 as SVGAGI.

The V call is TRBV29-1, the J call TRBJ2-1; TRBD2 aligns across 11 bases. The length of the CDR3 is 16 residues. V dropped 7 bases and J dropped 0; count of bases not matched to a gene: 8. Germline CDR1 reads SQVTM; CDR2 reads ANQGSEA. CDR3 in DNA: TGCAGCGCCTCCCGGACTAGCGGGCACTCCTACAATGAGCAGTTCTTC. It is translated as CSASRTSGHSYNEQFF.

This clone was picked up a small number of times. V usage is TRBV18 and J usage is TRBJ2-1, with 8 bases fitting TRBD2. V lost 3 bases, J lost 3 bases, and 10 bases stayed unmatched. The germline V gene has CDR1 KGHSH and CDR2 LQKENI. The CDR3 is made up of 17 amino acids. CDR3 sequence: CASSPRSSGGRYNEQFF. The CDR3 DNA is TGTGCCAGCTCACCCCGGAGTTCGGGGGGGCGCTACAATGAGCAGTTCTTC.

The rearrangement joins TRBV7-2 to TRBJ2-2, with no clear D. Trimming removed 4 bases from V and 0 bases from J, with 18 bases in between. CDR3 length: 18 amino acids. Germline lookup yields CDR1 SGHTA and CDR2 FQGNSA. CDR3 coding DNA: TGTGCCAGCAGCTCGGGCATGCAGGCCCCCCCGAACACCGGGGAGCTGTTTTTT. It codes for CASSSGMQAPPNTGELFF.

The genes are TRBV7-9 and TRBJ2-1; a possible D gene is TRBD1 (5 bases). Germline CDR1 and CDR2: SEHNR and FQNEAQ (reference sequence). The V end lost 1 base, the J end lost 13 bases, and 8 bases lay between the germline ends. The CDR3 sequence is 11 residues long. In DNA, the CDR3 is TGTGCCAGCAGCTTAGTACAGGAACAGTTCTTC. It specifies CASSLVQEQFF. Based on the CDR3 plus reference TRBV7-9 and TRBJ2-1, the full variable domain is DTGVSQNPRHKITKRGQNVTFRCDPISEHNRLYWYRQTLGQGPEFLTYFQNEAQLEKSRLLSDRFSAERPKGSFSTLEIQRTEQGDSAMYLCASSLVQEQFFGPGTRLTVL.

This sequence joins TRBV30 and TRBJ2-1; D unresolved. Germline CDR1 is GTSNPN and CDR2 is SVGIG (reference sequence). The CDR3 is made up of 12 amino acids. Trimming shortened V by 5 bases and J by 5 bases, and 10 bases separated the two germline ends. The CDR3 DNA sequence: TGTGCCTGGGGGCCAAACAACAATGAGCAGTTCTTC. This sequence encodes CAWGPNNNEQFF.

The gene calls are TRBV14 and TRBJ2-7; D unresolved. The CDR3 extends over 12 amino acids. The germline gives CDR1 SGHDN, CDR2 FVKESK. The V and J ends lost 4 bases and 2 bases respectively, with 6 bases between them. CDR3 coding DNA: TGTGCCAGCAGCCGTGGGACCTACGAGCAGTACGTC. This translates into CASSRGTYEQYV.

This chain joins TRBV10-3 and TRBJ2-7; D might be TRBD1 or TRBD2, each matching 5 bases. The CDR3 has 14 residues. From germline, CDR1 is ENHRY and CDR2 SYGVKD. V lost 10 bases and J lost 5, with 21 bases in between. The CDR3 region has the DNA TGTGCCACCGCCAAGGTTGGGGGTGAAGACGAGCAGTACGTC. It is translated as CATAKVGGEDEQYV.

This clone appeared a few times. Here the CDR3 DNA reads TGTGCCGGTAGGGGATACGAGCAGTACGTC. This sequence encodes CAGRGYEQYV. This chain links TRBV21-1 with TRBJ2-7; the DNA was not used to check the table's D call, TRBD1. TRBV21-1 has pseudogene status. The CDR3 is 10 residues long.

The genes are TRBV19 and TRBJ2-4; D may be TRBD1 (6 bases). V lost 7 bases, J lost 7 bases, and 17 bases lay in between. The CDR3 contains 14 residues. Germline CDR1 reads LNHDA; CDR2 reads SQIVND (reference sequence). This CDR3 is CASKGVQGRNIQYF. CDR3 bases: TGTGCCAGTAAGGGGGTACAGGGAAGGAACATTCAGTACTTC.

This clone was seen a handful of times. This sequence joins TRBV25-1 and TRBJ2-2; weak D call: TRBD1 (5 bases). Germline loops: CDR1 MGHDK, CDR2 SYGVNS. The CDR3 has 13 residues. V was cut by 5 bases and J by 6 bases, with 10 bases left in between. The CDR3 region is CASSRTGPGELFF. The CDR3 bases are TGTGCCAGCAGTCGTACAGGCCCCGGGGAGCTGTTTTTT.

The sample holds a few counts of this clone. The chain combines TRBV7-9 with TRBJ1-2; D is ambiguous. Germline-derived CDR1 and CDR2 are SEHNR and FQNEAQ (reference sequence). Trimming took off 6 bases at V and 4 bases at J, with 12 bases between the two ends. The CDR3 totals 13 residues. The CDR3 sequence: CASSPPTTYGYTF. The CDR3 region has the DNA TGTGCCAGCAGTCCCCCGACAACCTATGGCTACACCTTC.

This chain uses TRBV6-1 with TRBJ2-7; D unresolved. The CDR3 length is 13 residues. Per germline, CDR1 MNHNS and CDR2 SASEGT. The V end lost 7 bases, the J end lost 2 bases, and 12 bases lay between the germline ends. The CDR3 DNA reads as TGTGCCAGCATGGGTTACTCTGCCTACGAGCAGTACGTC. Protein product: CASMGYSAYEQYV.

This clone has only a few counts. The chain combines TRBV7-3 with TRBJ2-2; the D gene is possibly TRBD1 (6 bases). Germline CDR1 SGHTA, CDR2 FQGTGA. The CDR3 contains 13 residues. With 4 bases removed from V and 6 bases from J, the gap between germline ends came to 9 bases. This CDR3 is CASSSQGSGELFF. DNA of the CDR3: TGTGCCAGCAGCTCACAGGGATCCGGGGAGCTGTTTTTT.

This clone was found a few times. The rearrangement links TRBV29-1 to TRBJ2-1; maybe TRBD1 (5 bases). Looked up from germline, CDR1 is SQVTM and CDR2 is ANQGSEA. The CDR3 loop spans 14 amino acids. With 6 bases removed from V and 4 bases from J, the gap between germline ends came to 16 bases. CDR3 nucleotides: TGCAGCGTGACAGTGATCCTAGTTTACAATGAGCAGTTCTTC. It is translated as CSVTVILVYNEQFF.

This clone appeared a few times. CDR3 region: CASSPLGSAGELFF. DNA for the CDR3: TGTGCCAGCAGCCCACTAGGTTCGGCCGGGGAGCTGTTTTTT. The rearrangement links TRBV5-4 to TRBJ2-2, with D possibly matching TRBD2 (5 bases). Germline CDR1 SGHNT, CDR2 YYREEE (reference sequence). The V and J ends lost 4 bases and 6 bases respectively, with 13 bases between them. The CDR3 length is 14 residues.